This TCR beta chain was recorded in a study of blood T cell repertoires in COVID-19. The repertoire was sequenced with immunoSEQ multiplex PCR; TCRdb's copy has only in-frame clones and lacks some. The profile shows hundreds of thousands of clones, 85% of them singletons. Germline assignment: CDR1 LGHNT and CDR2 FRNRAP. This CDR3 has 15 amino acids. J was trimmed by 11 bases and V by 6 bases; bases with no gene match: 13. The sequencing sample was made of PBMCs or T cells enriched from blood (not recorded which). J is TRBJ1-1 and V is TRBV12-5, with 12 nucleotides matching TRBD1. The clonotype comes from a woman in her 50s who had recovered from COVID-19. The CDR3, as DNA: TGTGCTAGTGGCCGGGATGGGACAGGGGGCTTGGTGGCTTTCTTT. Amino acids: CASGRDGTGGLVAFF.